Below, 20 T cell receptor beta chains from the same sample are listed, as sequenced in a study of chemoradiotherapy in HPV16-positive cancers (dated by TCRdb to 2022 to 2024). Library generation was performed with the immunoSEQ multiplex PCR assay. The table comes from immuneACCESS by way of TCRdb, which keeps in-frame sequences with V and J called. Part of the clones is missing from these tables; in studies checked, under half for an unresolved V gene and the rest for unknown reasons. In this sample the table shows a few thousand clones, 80% to 90% of which occur a single time. 3% of the sample rests with the top ten. This material consisted of tumor tissue, taken from a patient who underwent chemoradiotherapy. The receptors were gathered from a human donor with HPV-associated anogenital cancer.

The chain joins TRBV10-1 to TRBJ1-2; D uncertain. Trimming shortened V by 0 bases and J by 0 bases, and 17 bases separated the two germline ends. Germline V gene sequence: CDR1 WNHNN, CDR2 SYGVQD (reference sequence). CDR3 length equals 18 residues. CDR3 protein: CASSESGQTTLANYGYTF. DNA for the CDR3: TGCGCCAGCAGTGAGTCAGGGCAGACAACGTTAGCTAACTATGGCTACACCTTC.

CDR3 sequence reads: CASSLRLAVVTYNEQFF. CDR3 coding DNA: TGTGCCAGCAGCTTGCGATTGGCTGTCGTAACCTACAATGAGCAGTTCTTC. This sequence joins TRBV5-5 and TRBJ2-1, with D hard to call. The CDR3 totals 17 residues. CDR1 SGHKS and CDR2 YYEKEE come from the germline V gene (reference sequence). V was shortened by 1 base and J by 2 bases, with 16 bases between the two germline ends.

In its sample, this clone was seen once. The V gene is TRBV5-1, the J gene TRBJ2-5; a possible D gene is TRBD2 (7 bases). Trimming pared 2 bases from V and 5 bases from J, leaving 13 bases between. Germline V gene sequence: CDR1 SGHRS, CDR2 YFSETQ. The length of the CDR3 is 14 residues. CDR3 coding DNA: TGCGCCAGCAGCTTCGGGGGGCCCGGGGAGACCCAGTACTTC. Amino acid sequence: CASSFGGPGETQYF.

The chain uses TRBV27 and TRBJ2-7, with D maybe TRBD2 (6 bases). CDR1 and CDR2 from the germline V gene are MNHEY and SMNVEV (reference sequence). This CDR3 region has 13 residues. The V end lost 0 bases, the J end lost 3 bases, and 6 bases lay between the germline ends. The CDR3 DNA sequence: TGTGCCAGCAGTTTATCGGGGGGCTACGAGCAGTACTTC. It codes for CASSLSGGYEQYF.

CDR3 amino acids: CASSVRDRANQPQHF. CDR3 DNA sequence: TGTGCCAGCAGTGTTCGGGACAGGGCCAATCAGCCCCAGCATTTT. This chain uses TRBV6-1 with TRBJ1-5, with 9 bases that match TRBD1. The V gene's germline CDR1 is MNHNS and CDR2 SASEGT. The length of the CDR3 is 15 residues. J gave up 3 bases and V 4 bases, and 4 bases lay outside the gene matches.

This clone showed up just once. V gene TRBV20-1 combines with J gene TRBJ1-1, with a tentative D call TRBD1 (5 bases). Germline values: CDR1 DFQATT, CDR2 SNEGSKA (reference sequence). CDR3 length: 11 residues. Trimming removed 3 bases at V and 11 bases at J, with 13 bases between. CDR3 in DNA: TGCAGTGCTAGCAGGGAGATGCGGGCTTTCTTT. This sequence encodes CSASREMRAFF.

V and J are TRBV10-2 and TRBJ1-1; weak D call: TRBD1 (6 bases). The CDR3 is made up of 13 amino acids. CDR1 WSHSY and CDR2 SAAADI come from the germline V gene. V shed 6 bases and J shed 1 base, with 9 bases lying between them. DNA of the CDR3: TGCGCCAGCAGCCACAGGGAGAACACTGAAGCTTTCTTT. It yields the protein CASSHRENTEAFF.

V and J are TRBV4-1 and TRBJ2-7; D perhaps matches TRBD2 (6 bases). Germline CDR1 and CDR2: MGHRA and YSYEKL. This CDR3 has 13 amino acids. Trimming took 1 base from V and 6 from J, leaving 10 bases between them. CDR3 amino acids: CASSQGNGGEQYF. CDR3 DNA sequence: TGCGCCAGCAGCCAAGGTAACGGGGGCGAGCAGTACTTC.

This chain uses TRBV4-1 with TRBJ2-6, with D unclear. Germline V gene lookup returns CDR1 MGHRA and CDR2 YSYEKL. This CDR3 has 17 amino acids. The V end lost 0 bases, the J end lost 0 bases, and 9 bases lay between the germline ends. CDR3 region: CASSQDRRSSGANVLTF. The CDR3 DNA reads TGCGCCAGCAGCCAAGATCGCAGAAGCTCTGGGGCCAACGTCCTGACTTTC.

J is TRBJ2-1 and V is TRBV5-6; possibly TRBD2 for D (5 bases). This CDR3 is built from 14 residues. Deletions cut 1 base from V and 3 bases from J, with 8 bases between. Looked up from germline, CDR1 is SGHDT and CDR2 is YYEEEE. In DNA, the CDR3 is TGTGCCAGCAGCTTGCGGGATGTCTACAATGAGCAGTTCTTC. Its protein product is CASSLRDVYNEQFF.

The chain employs TRBV6-1 and TRBJ2-3; TRBD2 aligns across 14 bases. With 4 bases clipped from V and 4 bases from J, the junction kept 1 base outside the gene matches. Germline V gene sequence: CDR1 MNHNS, CDR2 SASEGT. The CDR3 consists of 15 residues. The DNA of the CDR3 is TGTGCCAGCAGTGGACTAGCGGGGGGGCCAGATACGCAGTATTTT. Amino acid sequence: CASSGLAGGPDTQYF.

This clone turned up a few times. The chain is built from TRBV6-1 and TRBJ1-2, with D hard to call. Germline assignment: CDR1 MNHNS and CDR2 SASEGT. CDR3 length equals 13 residues. V lost 2 bases and J 2 bases, leaving 6 bases between the germline ends. The CDR3 DNA reads TGTGCCAGCAGTGAAACAGCCAACTATGGCTACACCTTC. Translated, it gives CASSETANYGYTF.

The table lists this clone with a count of one. This rearrangement joins TRBV7-3 to TRBJ2-1, with 13 positions matching TRBD2. Looked up from germline, CDR1 is SGHTA and CDR2 is FQGTGA. The CDR3 loop spans 18 amino acids. The J segment lost 1 base and the V segment lost 4 bases, leaving 7 bases of the junction unmatched. The CDR3 is CASSSWTSGGESYNEQFF. CDR3 nucleotides: TGTGCCAGCAGCTCCTGGACTAGCGGGGGAGAATCCTACAATGAGCAGTTCTTC.

The V call is TRBV6-1, the J call TRBJ2-1; the match to TRBD2 covers 12 bases. Germline lookup yields CDR1 MNHNS and CDR2 SASEGT. The CDR3 has 15 residues. J gave up 6 bases and V 4 bases, and 4 bases lay outside the gene matches. The CDR3: CASSVLAGGGNEQFF. The CDR3 DNA follows: TGTGCCAGCAGTGTTCTAGCGGGGGGGGGCAATGAGCAGTTCTTC.

This clone has just one count. In the same sample, other DNA sequences code for this CDR3. This sequence joins TRBV6-6 and TRBJ1-1, with a weak D call TRBD1 (5 bases). Germline V lookup: CDR1 MNHNY, CDR2 SVGAGI (reference sequence). The CDR3 is made up of 14 amino acids. The germline V and J ends were trimmed by 6 bases and 0 bases, with 11 bases remaining between them. CDR3 protein: CASRTGTMNTEAFF. The CDR3 nucleotides read TGTGCCAGCAGAACCGGGACGATGAACACTGAAGCTTTCTTT.

The genes are TRBV11-3 and TRBJ2-3; TRBD1 matches at 10 bases. V lost 5 bases, J lost 2 bases, and 7 bases stayed unmatched. The germline V gene has CDR1 SGHNT and CDR2 YENEEA. This CDR3 is 16 amino acids long. The CDR3, as DNA: TGTGCCAGCAGCCCCGGGACAGGGGAATTCACAGATACGCAGTATTTT. This sequence encodes CASSPGTGEFTDTQYF. The whole variable domain, remainder taken from reference TRBV11-3 and TRBJ2-3, is EAGVVQSPRYKIIEKKQPVAFWCNPISGHNTLYWYLQNLGQGPELLIRYENEEAVDDSQLPKDRFSAERLKGVDSTLKIQPAELGDSAVYLCASSPGTGEFTDTQYFGPGTRLTVL.

This clone was seen only a few times. V and J are TRBV29-1 and TRBJ1-2; D is unresolved. With 7 bases removed from V and 4 bases from J, the gap between germline ends came to 19 bases. Germline V gene sequence: CDR1 SQVTM, CDR2 ANQGSEA. The CDR3 extends over 14 amino acids. The CDR3 reads CSAPDPLISYGYTF. For the CDR3, the DNA is TGCAGCGCCCCGGACCCCCTGATTTCCTATGGCTACACCTTC. Based on the CDR3 plus reference TRBV29-1 and TRBJ1-2, the full variable domain is SAVISQKPSRDICQRGTSLTIQCQVDSQVTMMFWYRQQPGQSLTLIATANQGSEATYESGFVIDKFPISRPNLTFSTLTVSNMSPEDSSIYLCSAPDPLISYGYTFGSGTRLTVV.

The chain joins TRBV5-1 to TRBJ1-2; D perhaps matches TRBD1 (6 bases). Trimming stripped 3 bases from V and 3 bases from J, with 21 bases between. The germline gives CDR1 SGHRS, CDR2 YFSETQ. CDR3 length: 17 residues. The CDR3 DNA sequence: TGCGCCAGCAGCTACTTATCGACAGGAAAGGGACACTATGGCTACACCTTC. Translating gives CASSYLSTGKGHYGYTF. Looking up the rest from reference TRBV5-1 and TRBJ1-2 gives the full variable domain: KAGVTQTPRYLIKTRGQQVTLSCSPISGHRSVSWYQQTPGQGLQFLFEYFSETQRNKGNFPGRFSGRQFSNSRSEMNVSTLELGDSALYLCASSYLSTGKGHYGYTFGSGTRLTVV.

V gene TRBV4-2 combines with J gene TRBJ1-6, with D hard to call. Trimming removed 7 bases from V and 6 bases from J, with 10 bases in between. The CDR3 length is 13 residues. Germline assignment: CDR1 LGHNA and CDR2 YNFKEQ. As DNA, the CDR3 is TGTGCCAGCAATCGGGAGATTAATTCACCCCTCCACTTT. Protein: CASNREINSPLHF.

This clone is a singleton in its sample. V usage is TRBV11-2 and J usage is TRBJ1-1; TRBD1 aligns across 8 bases. The CDR3 has 11 residues. Germline CDR1 SGHAT, CDR2 FQNNGV. With 4 bases clipped from V and 10 bases from J, the junction kept 2 bases outside the gene matches. The DNA of the CDR3 is TGTGCCAGCAGCTGGACAGGGTTAGCTTTCTTT. This gives the protein CASSWTGLAFF.